This TCR beta chain derives from a study of blood T cell repertoires in COVID-19. On the study more broadly: Researchers got acute and convalescent COVID-19 samples from the United States, Italy and Spain. Sources were T cells, B-cell-depleted T cells, or PBMCs; the material itself was cDNA or gDNA.

In germline, CDR1 is MNHNS, CDR2 SASEGT. CDR3 length: 15 residues. Deletions cut 0 bases from V and 3 bases from J, with 11 bases between. Original processing notes: Amplification with reference gene primers provided the estimates of nucleated cell counts. Using immunoSEQ multiplex PCR, the repertoire was profiled, and TCRdb retains in-frame clones only, with some absent. The DNA was the basis for D and trimming; V, J and clone size are from that table. The sample contains over 20,000 clones, almost 90% of which appear only once. The rearrangement joins TRBV6-1 to TRBJ2-5; the D is unclear. The specimen sequenced was peripheral blood. This receptor was obtained from a man aged 70 or older with acute or convalescent COVID-19. DNA for the CDR3: TGTGCCAGCAGTGAAGCGGCAGGCCTCGAAGAGACCCAGTACTTC. Translation gives CASSEAAGLEETQYF.